This T cell receptor (beta chain) was retrieved from a study of beta chain features in type 1 diabetes. Study conclusions and caveats: Shorter TCRB CDR3s, moderately but significantly so, marked every one of the four CD4+ subsets in Type 1 diabetes patients.

As every portion of the isolated RNA was reverse transcribed, the sequencing read expressed TCRB transcripts. Sequenced naive, central memory and regulatory T cell samples produced an average of about 3.57 million reads. The table came from immunoSEQ multiplex PCR; TCRdb's copy has only in-frame clones and leaves some out. The sample gives 93,000 or so clones, about 26% of which show up once; 0.5% to 0.55% is in the top ten. Germline V lookup: CDR1 SGHAT, CDR2 FQDESV (reference sequence). There are 15 residues in the CDR3. With V trimmed by 3 bases and J by 2 bases, 5 bases remained unmatched. Of note for this clone: The antigen is unknown.

The chain recombines TRBV11-1 with TRBJ2-7; TRBD2 agrees at 9 bases. This clonotype was sampled from a woman under 30 with type 1 diabetes. The sequenced sample was central memory CD4+ T cells from blood. The CDR3: CASSFLAGGTYEQYF. In DNA, the CDR3 is TGTGCCAGCAGCTTCTTGGCGGGAGGGACCTACGAGCAGTACTTC.